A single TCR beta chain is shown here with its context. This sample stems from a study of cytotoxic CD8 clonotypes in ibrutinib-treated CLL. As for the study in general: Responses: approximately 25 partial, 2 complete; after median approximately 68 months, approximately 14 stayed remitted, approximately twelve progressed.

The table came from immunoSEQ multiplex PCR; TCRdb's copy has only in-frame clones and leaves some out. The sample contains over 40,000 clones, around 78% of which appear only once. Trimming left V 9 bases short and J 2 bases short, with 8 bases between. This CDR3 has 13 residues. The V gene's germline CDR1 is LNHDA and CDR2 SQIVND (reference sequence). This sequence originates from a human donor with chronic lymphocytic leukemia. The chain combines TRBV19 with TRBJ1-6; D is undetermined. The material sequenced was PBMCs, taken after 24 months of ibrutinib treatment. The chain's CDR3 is CASMGTYNSPLHF. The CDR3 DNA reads TGTGCCAGCATGGGGACCTATAATTCACCCCTCCACTTT.